Below, 8 T cell receptor beta chains from the same sample are listed, as sequenced in a study of T cell repertoires in cytomegalovirus infection. TCRdb fed the reads into MiXCR, producing one record per CDR3 protein. The sample comprises approximately 500,000 distinct CDR3 sequences, around 30% of which are singletons, and about a sixth rests with the top ten. The antigens for these receptors are not known. This specimen was cultured PBMCs, taken from culture after CMV antigen stimulation. All receptors come from a human donor in good health (CMV status not recorded). Some clones in this sample may be carry-over from other donors' samples.

This clonotype has more than one count but fewer than ten. The V and J genes are TRBV2 and TRBJ2-1, with D possibly being TRBD1 (6 bases). Trimming removed 7 bases at V and 4 bases at J, with 17 bases between. Germline V lookup: CDR1 SNHLY, CDR2 FYNNEI. The CDR3 is 15 amino acids. The CDR3 reads CASKGVQGRYNEQFF. The CDR3 region has the DNA TGTGCCAGCAAAGGAGTACAGGGAAGATACAATGAGCAGTTCTTC.

The rearrangement uses TRBV11-2 and TRBJ2-7; 7 positions match TRBD2. The CDR3 totals 14 residues. The germline CDR1 and CDR2 sequences are SGHAT and FQNNGV. The J segment lost 3 bases and the V segment lost 5 bases, leaving 7 bases of the junction unmatched. The CDR3: CASSPLAGLYEQYV. The DNA for the CDR3 is TGTGCCAGCAGCCCTTTAGCGGGCCTCTACGAGCAGTACGTC.

This chain joins TRBV5-4 and TRBJ2-6; maybe TRBD2 (6 bases). V lost 4 bases and J lost 4, with 12 bases in between. This CDR3 is 15 amino acids long. Germline values: CDR1 SGHNT, CDR2 YYREEE (reference sequence). CDR3 protein: CASSPGLPGANVLTF. The CDR3 nucleotides read TGTGCCAGCAGCCCCGGACTACCCGGGGCCAACGTCCTGACTTTC.

This clonotype has a handful of counts. The chain links TRBV28 to TRBJ2-7, with TRBD1 identical over 8 bases. Looked up from germline, CDR1 is MDHEN and CDR2 is SYDVKM. J lost 2 bases, V lost 6 bases, and 6 bases had no gene match. The CDR3 totals 14 residues. The CDR3 loop is CASSAPDRAYEQYV. The CDR3 coding sequence is TGTGCCAGCAGCGCTCCGGACAGGGCCTACGAGCAGTACGTC.

The table lists this clonotype with a few counts. The CDR3 loop is CASSSGEGYTF. CDR3 bases: TGTGCCAGCAGTTCAGGGGAAGGCTACACCTTC. This chain connects TRBV12-3 or TRBV12-4 to TRBJ1-2; the D gene is possibly TRBD1 (6 bases). Between the trimmed V and J ends, which lost 4 bases and 8 bases, there was a span of 8 bases. This CDR3 contains 11 residues.

The gene calls are TRBV7-6 and TRBJ2-1; TRBD2 is a possible D gene (6 bases). The CDR3 length is 14 residues. V was shortened by 4 bases and J by 5 bases, with 12 bases between the two germline ends. Germline V lookup: CDR1 SGHVS, CDR2 FNYEAQ. The chain's CDR3 is CASSWEDGDNEQFF. DNA for the CDR3: TGTGCCAGCAGCTGGGAGGACGGCGACAATGAGCAGTTCTTC.

This clonotype appeared a few times. V and J are TRBV12-3 or TRBV12-4 and TRBJ2-5; 7 bases are shared with TRBD1. Trimming removed 4 bases from V and 3 bases from J; junction bases left unmatched: 5. The CDR3 spans 14 residues. The CDR3 bases are TGTGCCAGCAGTTCACGACAGGGCAAAGAGACCCAGTACTTC. Residues: CASSSRQGKETQYF.

The chain joins TRBV27 to TRBJ2-5; D is possibly TRBD2 (5 bases). The CDR3 spans 11 residues. CDR1 and CDR2 from the germline V gene are MNHEY and SMNVEV (reference sequence). Trimming stripped 8 bases from V and 4 bases from J, with 8 bases between. As DNA, the CDR3 is TGTGCCAGCGGGAGATCAGAGACCCAGTACTTC. Translated, it gives CASGRSETQYF.